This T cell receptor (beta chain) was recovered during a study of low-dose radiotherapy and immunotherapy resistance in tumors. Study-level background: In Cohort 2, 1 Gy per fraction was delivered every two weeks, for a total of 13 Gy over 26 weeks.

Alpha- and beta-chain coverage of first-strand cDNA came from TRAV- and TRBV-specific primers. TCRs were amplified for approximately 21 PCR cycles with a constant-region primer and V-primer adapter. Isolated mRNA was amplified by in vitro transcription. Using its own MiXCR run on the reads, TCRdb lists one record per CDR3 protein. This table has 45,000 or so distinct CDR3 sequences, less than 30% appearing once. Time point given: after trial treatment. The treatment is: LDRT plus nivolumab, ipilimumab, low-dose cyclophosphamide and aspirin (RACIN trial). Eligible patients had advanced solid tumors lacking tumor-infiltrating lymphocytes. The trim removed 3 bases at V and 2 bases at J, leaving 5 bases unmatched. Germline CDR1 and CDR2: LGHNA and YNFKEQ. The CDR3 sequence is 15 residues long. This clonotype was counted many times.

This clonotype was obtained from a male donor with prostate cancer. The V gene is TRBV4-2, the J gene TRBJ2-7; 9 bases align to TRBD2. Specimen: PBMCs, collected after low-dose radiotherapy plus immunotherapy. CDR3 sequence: CASSQATSGTYEQYF. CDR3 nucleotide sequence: TGTGCCAGCAGCCAGGCGACTAGCGGTACCTACGAGCAGTACTTC.